The 25 T cell receptor beta chains below were found in one sample sequenced in a study of blood T cells in healthy people across ages. A second PCR of roughly 6 to 12 cycles used a sample-barcoded 5' primer and a J-beta primer mix. TCRdb reanalysed the 5' RACE reads using MiXCR and keeps one entry per CDR3 protein. The sample includes 710,000 or so distinct CDR3 sequences, 32% seen only once; the top ten take 15%. Sequences were obtained from blood. These receptors originate from a woman older than 75 in good health.

This clonotype was picked up a small number of times. The genes are TRBV12-3 or TRBV12-4 and TRBJ1-3; a weak D match, TRBD1 (6 bases). V was pared by 5 bases and J by 4 bases, with 15 bases between. The CDR3 spans 15 residues. DNA of the CDR3: TGTGCCAGCAGTCCAGACTCGGGACAAGGAAACACCATATATTTT. Its translation is CASSPDSGQGNTIYF.

The chain recombines TRBV13 with TRBJ1-2; TRBD1 matches 8 bases. The length of the CDR3 is 17 residues. Looked up from germline, CDR1 is PRHDT and CDR2 is FYEKMQ (reference sequence). The junction had 12 bases not matched to a gene; V was cut back by 2 bases and J by 4 bases. CDR3 nucleotide sequence: TGTGCCAGCAGCTTATCTCGGACAGGGAGCCCCAGCTATGGCTACACCTTC. Protein: CASSLSRTGSPSYGYTF.

This clonotype was detected only a few times. A read error may produce the germline difference seen at one junction end. The J gene is TRBJ2-7, the V gene TRBV18; possible D gene TRBD2, 6 bases. Per germline, CDR1 KGHSH and CDR2 LQKENI. The CDR3 has 15 residues. CDR3 residues: CTSSLVAASSYEQYF. CDR3 nucleotide sequence: TGTACCAGCTCACTAGTAGCGGCGAGCTCCTACGAGCAGTACTTC.

V is TRBV6-6 and J is TRBJ2-1, with 7 bases lining up with TRBD2. Trimming at V came to 0 bases and at J to 3 bases, leaving 8 bases not matched to a gene. CDR1 and CDR2 (germline): MNHNY, SVGAGI (reference sequence). This CDR3 comprises 17 residues. The CDR3 reads CASSYSGPSGLYNEQFF. The CDR3 coding sequence is TGTGCCAGCAGTTACTCGGGGCCTAGCGGACTCTACAATGAGCAGTTCTTC.

The chain uses TRBV20-1 and TRBJ1-4; D possibly corresponds to TRBD1 (6 bases). Germline CDR1 DFQATT, CDR2 SNEGSKA (reference sequence). Trimming took off 1 base at V and 8 bases at J, with 20 bases between the two ends. This CDR3 spans 16 amino acids. The CDR3 bases are TGCAGTGCTAGAGTTCTCCTTTTGACAGGAGGAGAAAAACTGTTTTTT. Translated: CSARVLLLTGGEKLFF.

This clonotype was counted many times. The genes are TRBV7-9 and TRBJ2-7; maybe TRBD2 (6 bases). Germline loops: CDR1 SEHNR, CDR2 FQNEAQ (reference sequence). The V end lost 6 bases, the J end lost 0 bases, and 18 bases lay between the germline ends. The CDR3 loop spans 16 amino acids. The CDR3, as DNA: TGTGCCAGCAGGCCTGCGGGGCGCGAACTCTCCTACGAGCAGTACTTC. It encodes CASRPAGRELSYEQYF.

Concerning this clonotype: With a much larger clone just one base away, this may be a read error. This chain links TRBV25-1 with TRBJ1-6; D remains ambiguous. Germline V gives CDR1 MGHDK, CDR2 SYGVNS. This CDR3 is 16 amino acids long. Written as DNA, the CDR3 is TGTACCAGCAGTCCTCCTCGTGTAGGATTTAATTCACCCCTCCACTTT. It yields the protein CTSSPPRVGFNSPLHF.

This clonotype was recorded a few times. The junction departs from germline at one end; a sequencing error may be responsible. The CDR3 DNA reads TGTGTCAGCCGAAGACAGGGGCCCTATAATTCACCCCTCCACTTT. Its protein product is CVSRRQGPYNSPLHF. The chain recombines TRBV28 with TRBJ1-6, with 8 bases that match TRBD1. Germline CDR1 and CDR2: MDHEN and SYDVKM. The CDR3 contains 15 residues.

J is TRBJ2-3 and V is TRBV20-1, with TRBD2 matching 7 bases. This CDR3 has 13 residues. Trimming cost V 3 bases and J 5 bases; bases outside gene matches: 5. Germline V gives CDR1 DFQATT, CDR2 SNEGSKA (reference sequence). The CDR3 region is CSARGRERDTQYF. CDR3 in DNA: TGCAGTGCTAGGGGGCGGGAGAGAGATACGCAGTATTTT.

This clonotype was counted many times. The chain links TRBV28 to TRBJ2-3; 8 positions match TRBD2. Germline V CDR1 and CDR2: MDHEN, SYDVKM. The trim removed 6 bases at V and 7 bases at J, leaving 9 bases unmatched. The length of the CDR3 is 14 residues. CDR3: CASSSAGEINTQYF. As DNA, the CDR3 is TGTGCCAGCAGCTCAGCGGGGGAGATCAATACGCAGTATTTT. Full variable domain (outside the CDR3, taken from reference TRBV28 and TRBJ2-3): DVKVTQSSRYLVKRTGEKVFLECVQDMDHENMFWYRQDPGLGLRLIYFSYDVKMKEKGDIPEGYSVSREKKERFSLILESASTNQTSMYLCASSSAGEINTQYFGPGTRLTVL.

As for this clonotype: Just one base apart from a much larger clone, this may be a read error. Lacking the conserved final phenylalanine or tryptophan, this CDR3 likely reflects a read error. The chain carries TRBV2 and TRBJ2-5; D may be TRBD2 (6 bases). The CDR3 is made up of 13 amino acids. The germline CDR1 and CDR2 sequences are SNHLY and FYNNEI. The V and J ends lost 7 bases and 0 bases respectively, with 9 bases between them. CDR3 DNA sequence: TGTGCCAGCAACCGGGACTACCAAGAGACCCAGTACGTC. Its translation is CASNRDYQETQYV.

This clonotype turned up a few times. The chain links TRBV7-9 to TRBJ1-1, with TRBD1 matching 9 bases. The CDR3 consists of 18 residues. The germline gives CDR1 SEHNR, CDR2 FQNEAQ (reference sequence). With V trimmed by 6 bases and J by 0 bases, 14 bases remained unmatched. The CDR3 region has the DNA TGTGCCAGCAGTCTATCCGGGACAGGGACCTTCATGAACACTGAAGCTTTCTTT. Protein: CASSLSGTGTFMNTEAFF.

The CDR3 DNA follows: TGCGCCAGCAGCCAACCAGGACAGGGTTCTGATACGCAGTATTTT. It yields the protein CASSQPGQGSDTQYF. The rearrangement links TRBV4-3 to TRBJ2-3, with 8 bases identical to TRBD1. J lost 6 bases, V lost 2 bases, and 7 bases had no gene match. The germline V gene encodes CDR1 LGHNA and CDR2 YSLEER. This CDR3 comprises 15 residues.

This clonotype was seen at least ten times. The chain links TRBV7-2 to TRBJ2-7, with TRBD1 matching 10 bases. In germline, CDR1 is SGHTA, CDR2 FQGNSA. The CDR3 is 14 amino acids. V lost 5 bases, J lost 5 bases, and 6 bases stayed unmatched. CDR3 amino acids: CASSLMDRGDEQYF. The DNA of the CDR3 is TGTGCCAGCAGCCTCATGGACAGGGGGGACGAGCAGTACTTC.

This clonotype was detected a few times. The chain uses TRBV7-9 and TRBJ1-6; D is perhaps TRBD1 (5 bases). Trimming shortened V by 7 bases and J by 10 bases, and 14 bases separated the two germline ends. Germline assignment: CDR1 SEHNR and CDR2 FQNEAQ (reference sequence). The CDR3 contains 13 residues. The CDR3: CASTPLQGSPLHF. CDR3 DNA: TGTGCCAGCACGCCCCTCCAGGGCTCACCCCTCCACTTT.

The chain is built from TRBV20-1 and TRBJ2-5; the D is unclear. Germline V lookup: CDR1 DFQATT, CDR2 SNEGSKA (reference sequence). This CDR3 has 12 amino acids. With 6 bases removed from V and 5 bases from J, the gap between germline ends came to 13 bases. Here the CDR3 DNA reads TGCAGTGCCAAACGAGCGAGGGAGACCCAGTACTTC. Its translation: CSAKRARETQYF.

In its sample, this clonotype was seen a few times. The rearrangement uses TRBV20-1 and TRBJ1-5; no clear D gene. Looked up from germline, CDR1 is DFQATT and CDR2 is SNEGSKA (reference sequence). Between the trimmed V and J ends, which lost 0 bases and 5 bases, there was a span of 11 bases. The CDR3 loop spans 14 amino acids. The CDR3 loop is CSARDVSSHQPQHF. In DNA form, the CDR3 reads TGCAGTGCTAGAGATGTTAGTTCTCATCAGCCCCAGCATTTT.

This clonotype was seen ten or more times. The V and J genes are TRBV7-3 and TRBJ2-1; D might be TRBD1 or TRBD2, each matching 6 bases. This CDR3 region has 12 residues. Germline CDR1 is SGHTA and CDR2 is FQGTGA. V lost 5 bases, J lost 10 bases, and 12 bases lay in between. The CDR3 sequence: CASSGGPGEQFF. The DNA of the CDR3 is TGTGCCAGCAGCGGGGGGCCGGGCGAGCAGTTCTTC.

This chain joins TRBV30 and TRBJ1-1; unclear D gene. Germline CDR1 and CDR2: GTSNPN and SVGIG (reference sequence). V was trimmed by 4 bases and J by 0 bases, leaving 9 bases between them. The CDR3 is 13 amino acids. Written as DNA, the CDR3 is TGTGCCTGGAAGAAGGGTATGAACACTGAAGCTTTCTTT. Amino acid sequence: CAWKKGMNTEAFF.

A few counts support this clonotype. The genes are TRBV21-1 and TRBJ1-1. TRBV21-1 is designated a pseudogene. The CDR3 is 17 residues long. The CDR3 coding sequence is TGTGCCAGCAGCAAAGGTTGGTATTGCTACATGAACACTGAAGCTTTCTTT. This sequence encodes CASSKGWYCYMNTEAFF.

This clonotype has a handful of counts. A read error is possible here, since a much larger clone lies one base away. This chain joins TRBV29-1 and TRBJ2-5; the D gene is possibly TRBD2 (6 bases). This CDR3 comprises 12 residues. CDR1 and CDR2 from the germline V gene are SQVTM and ANQGSEA. The CDR3, as DNA: TGCAGGGCCCGGTGGGGGGTAGAGACCCAGTACTTC. Translation: CRARWGVETQYF.

The chain has TRBV10-3 and TRBJ2-1; D possibly corresponds to TRBD2 (5 bases). V gave up 4 bases and J gave up 0 bases, with 16 bases separating them. Germline lookup yields CDR1 ENHRY and CDR2 SYGVKD. The CDR3 extends over 17 amino acids. The CDR3 here is CAISAPGGQSSYNEQFF. The CDR3, as DNA: TGTGCCATCAGTGCCCCAGGCGGGCAGAGCTCCTACAATGAGCAGTTCTTC.

This clonotype was recorded at least ten times. V and J are TRBV6-5 and TRBJ1-1; D is undetermined. The germline V and J ends were trimmed by 0 bases and 11 bases, with 10 bases remaining between them. CDR1 is MNHEY and CDR2 is SVGAGI in the germline V gene. The CDR3 spans 12 residues. The CDR3, as DNA: TGTGCCAGCAGTTACTCCGGGAAGGAGGCTTTCTTT. This sequence encodes CASSYSGKEAFF.

This clonotype was detected many times. The rearrangement links TRBV11-2 to TRBJ1-2; D gene unclear. Trimming removed 0 bases from V and 1 base from J, with 15 bases in between. This CDR3 has 17 amino acids. Germline lookup yields CDR1 SGHAT and CDR2 FQNNGV. The CDR3 nucleotides read TGTGCCAGCAGCTTAGAAGGCGGCGGCAGATTTAACTATGGCTACACCTTC. Translation gives CASSLEGGGRFNYGYTF.

Only a few counts were recorded for this clonotype. V and J are TRBV6-1 and TRBJ2-2, with TRBD2 matching 10 bases. Germline assignment: CDR1 MNHNS and CDR2 SASEGT. The CDR3 contains 15 residues. V gave up 6 bases and J gave up 4 bases; unmatched junction bases: 5. For the CDR3, the DNA is TGTGCCAGCAGACGACTAGCGGGCAGCACCGGGGAGCTGTTTTTT. Its translation: CASRRLAGSTGELFF.